The 2 T cell receptor beta chains below all came from one sample that was sequenced in a study of CD8 T cells in Susac syndrome (dated by TCRdb to the late 2010s). The method behind the library was the immunoSEQ multiplex PCR assay. RNA was extracted using the RNeasy kit, and 0.5 to 1 microgram was reverse transcribed with random hexamers. TCRdb applied fastp at Q25 and MiXCR to the public reads, then kept only in-frame beta chains. Each record represents a unique CDR3 protein, reported with the most common genes and DNA among its rows. This sample holds roughly 330,000 distinct CDR3 sequences; 90% to 95% were observed only once. In total, the top ten clones hold about 0.07% of the sample. Sequencing was done on a sample of CD4+ T cells from PBMCs. Receptors originate from a human donor with multiple sclerosis.

V and J are TRBV29-1 and TRBJ1-2; D call uncertain. The CDR3 covers 13 residues. CDR1 and CDR2 (germline): SQVTM, ANQGSEA. Trimming took 6 bases from V and 1 from J, leaving 12 bases between them. The CDR3 is CSVRSASNYGYTF. In nucleotides, the CDR3 is TGCAGCGTGAGGTCGGCAAGTAACTATGGCTACACCTTC.

The V call is TRBV4-3, the J call TRBJ2-7; the D gene is possibly TRBD1 (7 bases). CDR3 size: 16 residues. V lost 4 bases, J lost 3 bases, and 19 bases lay in between. Germline CDR1 and CDR2: LGHNA and YSLEER. The CDR3 coding sequence is TGCGCCAGCAGCCCCAGGGGGACTCGTGTGATCTACGAGCAGTACTTC. Translating it yields CASSPRGTRVIYEQYF.